What follows are 26 T cell receptor beta chains derived from one specimen sequenced in a study of blood T cell repertoires in COVID-19 (dated by TCRdb to about 2020). The receptor library was made with the immunoSEQ multiplex PCR assay. TCRdb retrieved this table from immuneACCESS and kept in-frame rearrangements only. Not all clones are present; in checked studies, unresolved V genes account for under half, and no reason is known for the remainder. The sample has fewer than 95,000 clones on record, about nine tenths of them singletons. The ten largest clones take up approximately 8.9% of the sample. Sequencing was done on a sample of peripheral blood. Receptor source: a man aged 45-60 years with acute or convalescent COVID-19.

This chain joins TRBV11-2 and TRBJ2-7, with 8 nucleotides matching TRBD2. J gave up 9 bases and V 6 bases, and 16 bases lay outside the gene matches. This CDR3 contains 15 residues. The germline V gene has CDR1 SGHAT and CDR2 FQNNGV. CDR3: CASRSTSGLYVGQYF. As DNA, the CDR3 is TGTGCCAGCAGGTCTACTAGCGGACTGTACGTTGGGCAGTACTTC.

The chain uses TRBV7-2 and TRBJ2-3; 7 nucleotides match TRBD2. Losses at the gene ends were 3 bases for V and 0 bases for J; bases not matched to a gene: 3. CDR3 length: 15 amino acids. Germline V gene data show CDR1 as SGHTA and CDR2 as FQGNSA. The CDR3 bases are TGTGCCAGCAGCTTGGGGACTATTAGCACAGATACGCAGTATTTT. Amino acids: CASSLGTISTDTQYF.

The rearrangement links TRBV28 to TRBJ1-1, with D unclear. Trimming removed 10 bases from V and 2 bases from J, with 11 bases in between. This CDR3 is built from 12 residues. The germline V gene has CDR1 MDHEN and CDR2 SYDVKM. CDR3 loop: CATSGENTEAFF. CDR3 nucleotides: TGTGCCACATCCGGGGAAAACACTGAAGCTTTCTTT.

V and J are TRBV7-2 and TRBJ2-7; TRBD2 matches 9 bases. The V and J ends lost 5 bases and 4 bases, in that order; junction bases with no gene match: 12. Germline lookup yields CDR1 SGHTA and CDR2 FQGNSA. CDR3 length: 16 amino acids. CDR3 protein: CASSQGLRGGMYEQYV. Here the CDR3 DNA reads TGTGCCAGCAGCCAGGGGTTGCGGGGGGGCATGTACGAGCAGTACGTC.

V usage is TRBV16 and J usage is TRBJ1-6, with a tentative D call TRBD1 (6 bases). The V and J ends lost 4 bases and 5 bases respectively, with 18 bases between them. The CDR3 totals 17 residues. Germline lookup yields CDR1 KGHSY and CDR2 FQNENV. Written as DNA, the CDR3 is TGTGCCAGCAGCCCGCCTCCGACGACAGGAGATAATTCACCCCTCCACTTT. It encodes CASSPPPTTGDNSPLHF.

The chain recombines TRBV3-1 (or the pseudogene TRBV3-2) with TRBJ1-1; D ambiguous. Looked up from germline, CDR1 is LGHDT and CDR2 is YNNKEL (reference sequence). CDR3 length: 14 residues. V shed 2 bases and J shed 3 bases, with 10 bases lying between them. In nucleotides, the CDR3 is TGTGCCAGCAGCCAACAGACGGGGTACACTGAAGCTTTCTTT. This codes for CASSQQTGYTEAFF.

The chain joins TRBV19 to TRBJ1-4; weak D call: TRBD1 (5 bases). The V gene lost 3 bases and the J gene lost 6 bases, with 11 bases spanning the gap. CDR3 size: 14 residues. CDR1 LNHDA and CDR2 SQIVND come from the germline V gene (reference sequence). The CDR3 DNA reads TGTGCCAGTAGTATTGTCGGGGGTTATGAAAAACTGTTTTTT. It translates to CASSIVGGYEKLFF.

The rearrangement uses TRBV11-2 and TRBJ2-3; a weak D match, TRBD1 (5 bases). The CDR3 consists of 14 residues. V was pared by 3 bases and J by 4 bases, with 11 bases between. Germline V CDR1 and CDR2: SGHAT, FQNNGV. CDR3 protein: CASSLVDSADTQYF. CDR3 DNA sequence: TGTGCCAGCAGCTTGGTTGACAGTGCAGATACGCAGTATTTT.

This chain uses TRBV28 with TRBJ1-2; 9 positions agree with TRBD1. Unmatched junction bases numbered 4, after V lost 6 bases and J lost 5 bases. The germline V gene has CDR1 MDHEN and CDR2 SYDVKM. This CDR3 is built from 13 residues. CDR3 nucleotides: TGTGCCAGCAGGTGGACAGGGGTTTATGGCTACACCTTC. Amino acids: CASRWTGVYGYTF.

The CDR3 loop is CASSEFAGTSPLHF. The CDR3 DNA sequence: TGTGCCAGCAGTGAATTCGCGGGCACCTCACCCCTCCACTTT. The chain recombines TRBV25-1 with TRBJ1-6; no clear D gene. Germline values: CDR1 MGHDK, CDR2 SYGVNS. Trimming took 1 base from V and 10 from J, leaving 11 bases between them. The CDR3 loop spans 14 amino acids.

The rearrangement joins TRBV6-5 to TRBJ2-7; 10 bases match TRBD1. The CDR3 has 14 residues. The germline gives CDR1 MNHEY, CDR2 SVGAGI. V was pared by 7 bases and J by 4 bases, with 7 bases of the junction left unmatched. CDR3 nucleotides: TGTGCCAGCAACAGACAGGGGGCGGGATACGAGCAGTACTTC. Translation: CASNRQGAGYEQYF.

This clone appeared a single time. The V gene is TRBV7-3, the J gene TRBJ2-2; 8 bases map to TRBD2. The germline V gene has CDR1 SGHTA and CDR2 FQGTGA. Trimming cost V 5 bases and J 8 bases; bases outside gene matches: 10. The CDR3 contains 15 residues. CDR3 DNA: TGTGCCAGCAGCAACCCGGGACTAGGTGGTGGGGAGCTGTTTTTT. It translates to CASSNPGLGGGELFF.

The chain employs TRBV5-1 and TRBJ2-5, with 7 bases fitting TRBD2. The CDR3 contains 15 residues. The V segment lost 4 bases and the J segment 2 bases; nucleotides outside the gene matches: 8. Germline V lookup: CDR1 SGHRS, CDR2 YFSETQ. CDR3 in amino acids: CASSPGGSGQETQYF. The CDR3 bases are TGCGCCAGCAGCCCCGGGGGGAGCGGACAAGAGACCCAGTACTTC.

The chain carries TRBV5-4 and TRBJ2-7; 8 nucleotides match TRBD1. Unmatched junction bases numbered 8, after V lost 1 base and J lost 2 bases. The germline CDR1 and CDR2 sequences are SGHNT and YYREEE (reference sequence). The CDR3 totals 16 residues. CDR3 residues: CASSLNAGQATYEQYF. The CDR3 region has the DNA TGTGCCAGCAGCTTGAACGCGGGACAGGCGACCTACGAGCAGTACTTC.

The rearrangement links TRBV28 to TRBJ1-6; D unclear. V was cut by 3 bases and J by 9 bases, with 3 bases left in between. Per germline, CDR1 MDHEN and CDR2 SYDVKM. The CDR3 runs to 11 residues. The CDR3 here is CASSFLSPLHF. The CDR3, as DNA: TGTGCCAGCAGTTTCCTTTCACCCCTCCACTTT.

The genes are TRBV5-6 and TRBJ2-7; D is unresolved. Trimming stripped 2 bases from V and 3 bases from J, with 6 bases between. The CDR3 has 12 amino acids. Germline V lookup: CDR1 SGHDT, CDR2 YYEEEE. CDR3 nucleotides: TGTGCCAGCAGCTTCCAGTTCTACGAGCAGTACGTC. Its protein is CASSFQFYEQYV.

For this clone: The same CDR3 arises from other DNA sequences in this sample as well. This chain joins TRBV15 and TRBJ1-1; 10 nucleotides line up with TRBD1. Germline V lookup: CDR1 LNHNV, CDR2 YYDKDF (reference sequence). Trimming removed 5 bases from V and 0 bases from J; junction bases left unmatched: 3. This CDR3 contains 15 residues. The CDR3 protein is CATSRQGALNTEAFF. In DNA, the CDR3 is TGTGCCACCAGCCGACAGGGGGCCCTGAACACTGAAGCTTTCTTT.

In the case of this clone: One junction end does not reproduce the germline sequence, and a read error may be involved. This chain uses TRBV7-7 with TRBJ1-1, with D unclear. Per the germline V gene, CDR1 is SSHAT and CDR2 is FNYEAQ (reference sequence). This CDR3 region has 13 residues. The CDR3, as DNA: TGTGCTAGCAGTTTATCCCCCCTGACTGAAGCTTTCTTT. Translating gives CASSLSPLTEAFF.

The rearrangement uses TRBV28 and TRBJ2-5, with 9 nucleotides matching TRBD1. Germline V CDR1 and CDR2: MDHEN, SYDVKM. The trim removed 5 bases at V and 7 bases at J, leaving 11 bases unmatched. There are 15 residues in the CDR3. DNA for the CDR3: TGTGCCAGCAGTCCCGGACAGGGGTTTCTGGGGACCCAGTACTTC. Translated, it gives CASSPGQGFLGTQYF.

The chain employs TRBV5-1 and TRBJ2-3; TRBD1 aligns across 7 bases. CDR3 size: 16 residues. V lost 7 bases, J lost 0 bases, and 11 bases stayed unmatched. Germline CDR1 is SGHRS and CDR2 is YFSETQ. For the CDR3, the DNA is TGCGCCAGCGCGCCTACTACAGGGGTGAGCACAGATACGCAGTATTTT. It encodes CASAPTTGVSTDTQYF.

The rearrangement joins TRBV13 to TRBJ2-3, with 8 nucleotides matching TRBD2. Trimming at V came to 1 base and at J to 3 bases, leaving 3 bases not matched to a gene. CDR1 is PRHDT, CDR2 FYEKMQ, per germline (reference sequence). CDR3 length: 15 residues. The CDR3 sequence is CASSLAGGRTDTQYF. As DNA, the CDR3 is TGTGCCAGCAGCTTAGCGGGGGGGCGAACAGATACGCAGTATTTT.

The chain carries TRBV6-4 and TRBJ1-5, with TRBD1 matching 9 bases. This CDR3 has 14 amino acids. Unmatched junction bases numbered 6, after V lost 6 bases and J lost 6 bases. In germline, CDR1 is MRHNA, CDR2 SNTAGT. As DNA, the CDR3 is TGTGCCAGCAGCGAACAGGGGGCCGTTCAGCCCCAGCATTTT. The encoded protein is CASSEQGAVQPQHF.

The chain combines TRBV19 with TRBJ2-1; the match to TRBD1 covers 11 bases. The V gene end was trimmed by 3 bases and the J gene end by 3 bases; junction bases not matched to a gene: 4. CDR3 length equals 16 residues. Germline loops: CDR1 LNHDA, CDR2 SQIVND (reference sequence). The CDR3 nucleotides read TGTGCCAGTAGTATCTTAGGGACAGGGGGCTACAATGAGCAGTTCTTC. Its translation is CASSILGTGGYNEQFF.

J is TRBJ2-5 and V is TRBV5-1, with TRBD1 as a possible D gene (6 bases). Trimming removed 4 bases from V and 1 base from J, with 8 bases in between. Looked up from germline, CDR1 is SGHRS and CDR2 is YFSETQ. The CDR3 is 13 amino acids. The CDR3 DNA sequence: TGCGCCAGCAGCGGACAGCCCCAAGAGACCCAGTACTTC. Its translation: CASSGQPQETQYF. Based on the CDR3 plus reference TRBV5-1 and TRBJ2-5, the full variable domain is KAGVTQTPRYLIKTRGQQVTLSCSPISGHRSVSWYQQTPGQGLQFLFEYFSETQRNKGNFPGRFSGRQFSNSRSEMNVSTLELGDSALYLCASSGQPQETQYFGPGTRLLVL.

The chain has TRBV5-4 and TRBJ2-1; tentatively, D is TRBD1 (6 bases). The germline V gene encodes CDR1 SGHNT and CDR2 YYREEE (reference sequence). Trimming took 5 bases from V and 9 from J, leaving 12 bases between them. This CDR3 has 12 residues. DNA for the CDR3: TGTGCCAGCAGAACCAAAGGGGGTGAGCAGTTCTTC. It yields the protein CASRTKGGEQFF.

CDR3 bases: TGTGCCAGCAGTTTATTTGGGGGGGTACGGTCGAACACTGAAGCTTTCTTT. Translation gives CASSLFGGVRSNTEAFF. The rearrangement uses TRBV27 and TRBJ1-1; the D gene is possibly TRBD1 (5 bases). Trimming shortened V by 1 base and J by 1 base, and 16 bases separated the two germline ends. Germline V gene sequence: CDR1 MNHEY, CDR2 SMNVEV (reference sequence). This CDR3 comprises 17 residues.